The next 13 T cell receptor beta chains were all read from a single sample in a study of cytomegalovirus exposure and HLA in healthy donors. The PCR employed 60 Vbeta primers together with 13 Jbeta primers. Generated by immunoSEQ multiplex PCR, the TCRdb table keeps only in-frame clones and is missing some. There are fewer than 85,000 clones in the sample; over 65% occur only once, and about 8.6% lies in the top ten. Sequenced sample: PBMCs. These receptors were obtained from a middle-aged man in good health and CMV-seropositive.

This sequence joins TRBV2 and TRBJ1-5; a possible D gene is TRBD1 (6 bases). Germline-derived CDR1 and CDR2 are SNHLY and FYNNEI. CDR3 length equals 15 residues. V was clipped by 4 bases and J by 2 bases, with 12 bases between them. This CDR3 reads CASSAQQGGNQPQHF. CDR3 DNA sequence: TGTGCCAGCAGTGCCCAACAGGGTGGCAATCAGCCCCAGCATTTT.

As DNA, the CDR3 is TGCGCCAGCAGCCCGAGGGTGGGGTTCTCTGGTAATCAGCCCCAGCATTTT. As protein: CASSPRVGFSGNQPQHF. V and J are TRBV4-1 and TRBJ1-5; D call uncertain. The germline CDR1 and CDR2 sequences are MGHRA and YSYEKL. CDR3 size: 17 residues. Trimming stripped 4 bases from V and 4 bases from J, with 20 bases between.

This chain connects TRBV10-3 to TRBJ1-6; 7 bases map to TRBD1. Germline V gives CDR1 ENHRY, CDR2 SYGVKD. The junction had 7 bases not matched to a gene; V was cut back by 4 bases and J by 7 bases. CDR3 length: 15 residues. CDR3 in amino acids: CAISGPGTDNSPLHF. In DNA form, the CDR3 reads TGTGCCATCAGTGGACCCGGGACAGACAATTCACCCCTCCACTTT.

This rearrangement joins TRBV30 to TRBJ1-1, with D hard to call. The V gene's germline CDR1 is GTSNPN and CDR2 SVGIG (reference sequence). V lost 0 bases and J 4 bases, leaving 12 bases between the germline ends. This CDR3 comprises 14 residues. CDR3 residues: CAWSVQRDLTEAFF. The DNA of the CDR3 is TGTGCCTGGAGTGTACAGAGAGACCTCACTGAAGCTTTCTTT.

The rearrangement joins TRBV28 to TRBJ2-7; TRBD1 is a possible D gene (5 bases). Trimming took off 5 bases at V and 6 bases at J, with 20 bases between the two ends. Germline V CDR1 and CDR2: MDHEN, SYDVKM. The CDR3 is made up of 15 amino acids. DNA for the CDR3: TGTGCCAGCAGTGCCCGGATTGACAGTTTAGCCGAGCAGTACTTC. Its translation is CASSARIDSLAEQYF.

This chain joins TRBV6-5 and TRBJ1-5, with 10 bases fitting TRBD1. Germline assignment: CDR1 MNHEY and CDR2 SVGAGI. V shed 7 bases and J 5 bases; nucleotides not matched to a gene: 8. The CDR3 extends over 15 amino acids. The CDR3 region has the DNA TGTGCCAGCATCCTTACCGGGACAGGGGATCAGCCCCAGCATTTT. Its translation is CASILTGTGDQPQHF.

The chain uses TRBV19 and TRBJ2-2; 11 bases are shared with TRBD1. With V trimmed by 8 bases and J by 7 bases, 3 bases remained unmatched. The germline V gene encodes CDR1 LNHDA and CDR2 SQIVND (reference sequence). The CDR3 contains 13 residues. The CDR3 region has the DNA TGTGCCAGTGGACAGGGGGCTGGCGGGGAGCTGTTTTTT. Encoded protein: CASGQGAGGELFF.

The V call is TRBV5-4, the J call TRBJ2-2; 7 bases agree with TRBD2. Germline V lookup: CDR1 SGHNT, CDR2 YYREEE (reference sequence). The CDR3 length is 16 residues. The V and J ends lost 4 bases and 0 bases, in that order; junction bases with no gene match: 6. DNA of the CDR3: TGTGCCAGCAGCCCCGGGACTAACGCGAACACCGGGGAGCTGTTTTTT. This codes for CASSPGTNANTGELFF.

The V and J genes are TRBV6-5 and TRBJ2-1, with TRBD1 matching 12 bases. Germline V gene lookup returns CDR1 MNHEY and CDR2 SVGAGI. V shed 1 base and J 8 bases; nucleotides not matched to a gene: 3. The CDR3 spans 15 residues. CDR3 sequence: CASSYFRDRGHEQFF. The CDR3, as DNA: TGTGCCAGCAGTTACTTCCGGGACAGGGGGCATGAGCAGTTCTTC.

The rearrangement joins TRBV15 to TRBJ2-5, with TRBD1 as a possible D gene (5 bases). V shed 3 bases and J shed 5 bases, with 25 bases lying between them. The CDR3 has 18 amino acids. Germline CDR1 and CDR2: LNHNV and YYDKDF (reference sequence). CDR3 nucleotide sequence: TGTGCCACCAGCAGGGCTAGGGGCACCAACGCGGTTAGGGAGACCCAGTACTTC. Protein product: CATSRARGTNAVRETQYF.

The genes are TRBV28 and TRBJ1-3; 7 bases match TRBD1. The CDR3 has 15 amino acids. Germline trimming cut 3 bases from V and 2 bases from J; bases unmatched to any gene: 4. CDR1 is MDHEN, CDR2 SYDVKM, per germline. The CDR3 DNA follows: TGTGCCAGCAGTTTCCCGACAGGGACTGGAAACACCATATATTTT. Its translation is CASSFPTGTGNTIYF.

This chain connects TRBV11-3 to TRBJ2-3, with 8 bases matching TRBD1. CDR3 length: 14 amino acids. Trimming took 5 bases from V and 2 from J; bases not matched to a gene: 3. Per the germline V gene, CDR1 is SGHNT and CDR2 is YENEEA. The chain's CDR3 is CASSGDRNTDTQYF. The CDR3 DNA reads TGTGCCAGCAGCGGGGACAGGAACACAGATACGCAGTATTTT.

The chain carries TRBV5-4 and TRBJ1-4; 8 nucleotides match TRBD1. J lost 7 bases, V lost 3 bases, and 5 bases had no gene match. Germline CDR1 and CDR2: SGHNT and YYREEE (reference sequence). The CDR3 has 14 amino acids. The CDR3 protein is CASSWDRTGEKLFF. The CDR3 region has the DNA TGTGCCAGCAGCTGGGACAGGACGGGTGAAAAACTGTTTTTT.